Detailed here is one TCR beta chain. Its antigen is unidentified. This sample is drawn from a study of shared clonotypes between healthy human individuals. Overall study: Per-donor plates numbered three CD4 naive, three CD4 memory, two CD8 naive and one CD8 memory. Points from the study as a whole: Naive subsets tended to show greater estimated richness than memory subsets.

TCRdb's copy holds only in-frame clones and misses some; the assay was immunoSEQ multiplex PCR. The data hold some 2,100,000 clones, with roughly 95% observed a single time. This receptor was taken from a man between 18 and 29 years old in good health. The sequenced material came from naive CD4+ T cells sorted from blood. As to subset: CD45RA+ positively selected.

The CDR3 protein is CASSPRTAGNTEAFF. Written as DNA, the CDR3 is TGTGCCAGCAGCCCTCGGACGGCGGGGAACACTGAAGCTTTCTTT. J is TRBJ1-1 and V is TRBV7-2; no reliable D call. The CDR3 totals 15 residues. Germline V gives CDR1 SGHTA, CDR2 FQGNSA. V gave up 5 bases and J gave up 1 base, with 14 bases separating them.